A selection of T cell receptor beta chains follows, all from one sample in a study of blood T cell repertoires in COVID-19. Profiled with immunoSEQ multiplex PCR; TCRdb holds only in-frame clones, not every one. This table holds some 150,000 clones, 85% to 90% found once. The specimen sequenced was PBMCs or T cells enriched from blood (not recorded which). These receptors originate from a woman in her twenties or thirties with acute COVID-19. The CDR3 runs from the conserved cysteine through the conserved F or W. Fields, in order: CDR3 DNA, CDR3 protein, clone size, J gene, V gene, D gene. A D gene is named only where the DNA matches it firmly. Rows give clone size only sometimes, using once, few, many, or a class for an expanded clone.

TGTGCCAGCTCACGTGGGACAGGGGGCACCTACGAGCAGTACTTC | CASSRGTGGTYEQYF | NA | TRBJ2-7 | TRBV18 | TRBD1
TGTGCCAGCAGTCTAGGACTAGCGGGCGAGCAGTACTTC | CASSLGLAGEQYF | few | TRBJ2-7 | TRBV6-2/TRBV6-3 | TRBD2
TGTGCCTTATCCGCCGGACTAGCGGCCCAAGAGACCCAGTACTTC | CALSAGLAAQETQYF | NA | TRBJ2-5 | TRBV30 | TRBD2
TGTGCCAGCATAGGGGGATGGGATACGCAGTATTTT | CASIGGWDTQYF | once | TRBJ2-3 | TRBV2 | NA
TGCGCCAGCACCAGGGACTACACTGAAGCTTTCTTT | CASTRDYTEAFF | NA | TRBJ1-1 | TRBV10-2 | NA
TGTGCCAGCAGGGAGCCGGGACTAGTCCCCTACGAGCAGTACTTC | CASREPGLVPYEQYF | NA | TRBJ2-7 | TRBV7-2 | TRBD2
TGTGCCAGCAGCCCCCACAGGGGTCAAGAGACCCAGTACTTC | CASSPHRGQETQYF | NA | TRBJ2-5 | TRBV7-2 | TRBD1
TGTGCCACCAGGGGGGGAGCATTGCTTAGAGAGACCCAGTACTTC | CATRGGALLRETQYF | NA | TRBJ2-5 | TRBV6-5 | NA
TGTGCCAGCAGCTTTAAGACAGAAGAGACCCAGTACTTC | CASSFKTEETQYF | NA | TRBJ2-5 | TRBV5-4 | NA
TGTGCCACCAGCAGGGAGACAGGGGGCAATTCACCCCTCCACTTT | CATSRETGGNSPLHF | NA | TRBJ1-6 | TRBV15 | TRBD1